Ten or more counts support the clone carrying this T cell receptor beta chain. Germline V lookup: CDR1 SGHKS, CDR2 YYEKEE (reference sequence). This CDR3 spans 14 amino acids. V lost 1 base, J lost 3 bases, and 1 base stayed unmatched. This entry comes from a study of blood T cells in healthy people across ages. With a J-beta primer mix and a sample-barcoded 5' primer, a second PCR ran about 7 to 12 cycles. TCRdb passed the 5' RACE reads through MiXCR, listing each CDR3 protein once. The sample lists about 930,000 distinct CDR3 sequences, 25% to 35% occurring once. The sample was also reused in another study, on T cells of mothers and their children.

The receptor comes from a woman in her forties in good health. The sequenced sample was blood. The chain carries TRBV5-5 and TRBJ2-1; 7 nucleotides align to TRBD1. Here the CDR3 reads CASSLWDSYNEQFF. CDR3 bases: TGTGCCAGCAGCTTGTGGGACAGCTACAATGAGCAGTTCTTC.